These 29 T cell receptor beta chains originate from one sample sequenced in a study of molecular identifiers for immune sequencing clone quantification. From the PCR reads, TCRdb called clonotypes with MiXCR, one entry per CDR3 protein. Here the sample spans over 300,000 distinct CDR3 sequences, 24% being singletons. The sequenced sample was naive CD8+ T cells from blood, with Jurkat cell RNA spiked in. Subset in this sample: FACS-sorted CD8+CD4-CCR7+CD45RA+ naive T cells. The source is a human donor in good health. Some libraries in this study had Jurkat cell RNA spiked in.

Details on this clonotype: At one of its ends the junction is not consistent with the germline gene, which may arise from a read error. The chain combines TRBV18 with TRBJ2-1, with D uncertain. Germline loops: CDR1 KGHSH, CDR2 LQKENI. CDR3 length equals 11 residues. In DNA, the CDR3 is TGTGCCAGCTCACCGGGCAATGAGCAGCTCTTC. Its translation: CASSPGNEQLF.

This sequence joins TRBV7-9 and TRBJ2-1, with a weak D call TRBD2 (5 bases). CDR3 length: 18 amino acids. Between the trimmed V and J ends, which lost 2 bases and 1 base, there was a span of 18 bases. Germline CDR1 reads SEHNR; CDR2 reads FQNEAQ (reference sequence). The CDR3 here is CASSLPSRRAMSYNEQFF. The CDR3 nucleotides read TGTGCCAGCAGCTTACCTAGCAGGAGAGCCATGTCCTACAATGAGCAGTTCTTC.

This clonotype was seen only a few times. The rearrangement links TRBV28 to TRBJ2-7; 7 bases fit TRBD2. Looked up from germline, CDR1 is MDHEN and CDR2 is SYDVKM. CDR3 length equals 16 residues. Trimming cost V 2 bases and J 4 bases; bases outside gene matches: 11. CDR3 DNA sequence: TGTGCCAGCAGTTTAGGGTTGTCAGGGAGGGGTTACGAGCAGTACTTC. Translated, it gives CASSLGLSGRGYEQYF.

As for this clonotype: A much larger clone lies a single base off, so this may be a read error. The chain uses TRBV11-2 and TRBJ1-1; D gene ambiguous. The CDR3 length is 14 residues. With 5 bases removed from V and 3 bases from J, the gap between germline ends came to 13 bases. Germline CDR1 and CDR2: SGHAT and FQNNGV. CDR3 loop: CASSNPPEDTEAFF. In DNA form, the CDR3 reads TGTGCCAGCAGCAATCCCCCGGAGGACACTGAAGCTTTCTTT.

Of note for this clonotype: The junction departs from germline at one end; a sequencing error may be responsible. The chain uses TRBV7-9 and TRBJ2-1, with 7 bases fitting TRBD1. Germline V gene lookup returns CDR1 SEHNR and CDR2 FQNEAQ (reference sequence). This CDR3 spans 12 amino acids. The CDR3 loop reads CASSLQGQFLRF. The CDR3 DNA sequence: TGTGCCAGCAGCCTTCAGGGACAGTTTTTACGGTTC.

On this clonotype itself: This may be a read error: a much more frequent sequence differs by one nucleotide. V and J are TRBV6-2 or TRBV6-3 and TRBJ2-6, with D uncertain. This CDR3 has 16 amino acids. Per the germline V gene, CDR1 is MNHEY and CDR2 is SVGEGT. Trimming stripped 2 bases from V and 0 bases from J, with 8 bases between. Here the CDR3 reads CASSYPGPSGANVLTF. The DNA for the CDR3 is TGTGCCAGCAGTTACCCTGGCCCCTCTGGGGCCAACGTCCTGACTTTC.

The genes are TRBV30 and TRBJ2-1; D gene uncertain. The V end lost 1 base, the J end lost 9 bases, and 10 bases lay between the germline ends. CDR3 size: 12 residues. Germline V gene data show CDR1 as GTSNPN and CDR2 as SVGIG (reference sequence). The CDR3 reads CAWSGSSSEQFF. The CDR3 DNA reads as TGTGCCTGGAGTGGTAGCAGTAGTGAGCAGTTCTTC.

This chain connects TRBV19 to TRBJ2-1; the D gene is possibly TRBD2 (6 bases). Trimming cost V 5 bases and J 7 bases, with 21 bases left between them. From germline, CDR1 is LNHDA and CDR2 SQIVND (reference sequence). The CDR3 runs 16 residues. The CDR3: CASSPDPPGLKNEQFF. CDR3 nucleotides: TGTGCCAGTAGTCCCGACCCTCCGGGACTGAAGAATGAGCAGTTCTTC.

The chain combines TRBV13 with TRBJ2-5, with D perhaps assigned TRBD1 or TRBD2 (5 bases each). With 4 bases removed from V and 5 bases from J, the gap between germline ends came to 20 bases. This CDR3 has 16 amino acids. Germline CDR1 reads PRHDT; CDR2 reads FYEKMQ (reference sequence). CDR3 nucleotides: TGTGCCAGCAGCTCTCGACAGTCACTGCGGGCGGAGACCCAGTACTTC. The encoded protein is CASSSRQSLRAETQYF.

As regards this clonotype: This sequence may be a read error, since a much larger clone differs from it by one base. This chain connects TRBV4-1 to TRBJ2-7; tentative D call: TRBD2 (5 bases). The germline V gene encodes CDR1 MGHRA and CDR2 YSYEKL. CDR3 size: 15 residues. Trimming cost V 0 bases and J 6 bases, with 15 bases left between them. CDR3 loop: CASSQEAGGLPEQYF. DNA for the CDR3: TGCGCCAGCAGCCAAGAGGCGGGTGGACTCCCCGAGCAGTACTTC.

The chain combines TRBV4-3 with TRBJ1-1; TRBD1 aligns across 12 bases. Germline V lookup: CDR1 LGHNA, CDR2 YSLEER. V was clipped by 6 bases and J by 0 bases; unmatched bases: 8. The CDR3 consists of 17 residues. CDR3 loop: CASSPQGQGALNTEAFF. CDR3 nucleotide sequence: TGCGCCAGCAGTCCGCAGGGACAGGGGGCCCTGAACACTGAAGCTTTCTTT.

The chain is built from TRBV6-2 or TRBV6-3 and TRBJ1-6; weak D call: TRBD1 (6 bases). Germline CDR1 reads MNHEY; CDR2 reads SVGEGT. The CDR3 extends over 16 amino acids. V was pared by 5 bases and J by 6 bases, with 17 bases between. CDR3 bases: TGTGCCAGCAGTCACCACGAGGGGGGTTTTAATTCACCCCTCCACTTT. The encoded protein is CASSHHEGGFNSPLHF.

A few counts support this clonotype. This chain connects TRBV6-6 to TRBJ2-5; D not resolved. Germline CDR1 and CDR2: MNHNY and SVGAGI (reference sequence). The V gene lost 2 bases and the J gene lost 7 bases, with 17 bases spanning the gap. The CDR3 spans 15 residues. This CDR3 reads CASSYPSAEFATQYF. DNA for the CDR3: TGTGCCAGCAGTTACCCCTCGGCCGAATTTGCGACCCAGTACTTC.

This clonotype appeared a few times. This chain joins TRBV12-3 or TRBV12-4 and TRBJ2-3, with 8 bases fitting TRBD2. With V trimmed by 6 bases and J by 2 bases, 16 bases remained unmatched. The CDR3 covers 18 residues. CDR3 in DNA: TGTGCCAGCAGAGGCTTTAACGACGGACTAGCTAACACAGATACGCAGTATTTT. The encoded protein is CASRGFNDGLANTDTQYF.

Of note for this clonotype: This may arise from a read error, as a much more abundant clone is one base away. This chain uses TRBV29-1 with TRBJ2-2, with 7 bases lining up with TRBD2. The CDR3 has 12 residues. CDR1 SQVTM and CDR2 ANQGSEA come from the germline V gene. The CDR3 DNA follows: TGCAGAGTCAATAGCGGGTCCGGGGAGCTGTTTTTT. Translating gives CRVNSGSGELFF.

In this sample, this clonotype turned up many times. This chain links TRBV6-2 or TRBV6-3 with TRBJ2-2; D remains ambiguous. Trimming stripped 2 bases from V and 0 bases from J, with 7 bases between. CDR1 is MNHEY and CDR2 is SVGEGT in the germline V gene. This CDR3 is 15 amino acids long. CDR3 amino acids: CASSYVLPNTGELFF. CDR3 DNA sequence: TGTGCCAGCAGTTACGTGTTACCGAACACCGGGGAGCTGTTTTTT.

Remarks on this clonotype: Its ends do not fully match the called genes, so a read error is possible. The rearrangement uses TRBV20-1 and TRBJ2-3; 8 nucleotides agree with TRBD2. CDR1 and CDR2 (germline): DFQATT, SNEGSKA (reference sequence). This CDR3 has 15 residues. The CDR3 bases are TGTAGTGCTCCTAATTTAGCGGGAAACACAGATACGCAGTATTTT. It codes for CSAPNLAGNTDTQYF.

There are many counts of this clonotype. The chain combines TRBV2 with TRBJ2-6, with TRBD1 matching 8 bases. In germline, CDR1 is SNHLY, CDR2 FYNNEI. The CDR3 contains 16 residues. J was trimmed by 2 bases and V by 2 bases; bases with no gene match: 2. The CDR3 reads CASSEQGATGANVLTF. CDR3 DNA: TGTGCCAGCAGTGAACAGGGGGCAACTGGGGCCAACGTCCTGACTTTC.

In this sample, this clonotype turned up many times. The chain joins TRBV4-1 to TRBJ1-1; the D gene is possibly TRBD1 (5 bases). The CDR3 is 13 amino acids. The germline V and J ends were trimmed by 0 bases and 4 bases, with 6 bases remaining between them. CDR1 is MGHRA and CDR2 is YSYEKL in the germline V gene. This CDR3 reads CASSQEGGTEAFF. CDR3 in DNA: TGCGCCAGCAGCCAAGAGGGGGGCACTGAAGCTTTCTTT.

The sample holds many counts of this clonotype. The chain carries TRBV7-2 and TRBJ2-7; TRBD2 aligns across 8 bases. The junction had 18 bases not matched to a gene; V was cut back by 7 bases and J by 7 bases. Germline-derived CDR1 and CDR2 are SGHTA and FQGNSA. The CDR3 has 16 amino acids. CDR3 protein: CASTFSIAGTRREQYF. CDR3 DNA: TGTGCCAGCACCTTTTCTATAGCGGGAACCCGGAGGGAGCAGTACTTC.

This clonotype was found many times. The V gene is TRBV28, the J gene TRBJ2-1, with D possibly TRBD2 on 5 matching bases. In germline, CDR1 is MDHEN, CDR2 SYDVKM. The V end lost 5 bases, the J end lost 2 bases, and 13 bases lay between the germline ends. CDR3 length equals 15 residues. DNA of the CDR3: TGTGCCAGCAGTCTCCTCGCGGGCCCCTACAATGAGCAGTTCTTC. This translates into CASSLLAGPYNEQFF.

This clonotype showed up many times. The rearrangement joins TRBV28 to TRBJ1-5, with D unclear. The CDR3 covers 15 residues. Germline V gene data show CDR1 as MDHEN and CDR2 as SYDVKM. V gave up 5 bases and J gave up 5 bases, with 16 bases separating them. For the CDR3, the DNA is TGTGCCAGCAGTACGGCCCCCCCGGGTTATCAGCCCCAGCATTTT. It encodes CASSTAPPGYQPQHF. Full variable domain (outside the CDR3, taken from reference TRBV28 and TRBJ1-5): DVKVTQSSRYLVKRTGEKVFLECVQDMDHENMFWYRQDPGLGLRLIYFSYDVKMKEKGDIPEGYSVSREKKERFSLILESASTNQTSMYLCASSTAPPGYQPQHFGDGTRLSIL.

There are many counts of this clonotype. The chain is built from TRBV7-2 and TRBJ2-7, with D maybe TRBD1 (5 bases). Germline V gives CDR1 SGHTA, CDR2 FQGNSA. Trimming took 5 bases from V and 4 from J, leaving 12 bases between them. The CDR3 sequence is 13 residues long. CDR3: CASSPTDTYEQYF. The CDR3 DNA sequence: TGTGCCAGCAGCCCGACAGACACGTACGAGCAGTACTTC.

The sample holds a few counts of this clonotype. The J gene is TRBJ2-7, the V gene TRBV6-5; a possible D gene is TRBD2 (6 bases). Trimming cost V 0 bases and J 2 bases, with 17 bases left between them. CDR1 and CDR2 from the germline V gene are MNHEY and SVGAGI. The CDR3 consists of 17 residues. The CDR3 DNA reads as TGTGCCAGCAGTTACTCGAGTTTGGGAGGTCCAACCTACGAGCAGTACTTC. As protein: CASSYSSLGGPTYEQYF.

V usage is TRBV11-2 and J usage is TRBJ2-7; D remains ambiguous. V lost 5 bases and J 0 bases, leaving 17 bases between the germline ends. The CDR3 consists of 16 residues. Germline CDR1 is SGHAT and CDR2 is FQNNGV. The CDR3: CASSPTHGHSSYEQYF. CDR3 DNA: TGTGCCAGCAGCCCAACACATGGTCATAGCTCCTACGAGCAGTACTTC. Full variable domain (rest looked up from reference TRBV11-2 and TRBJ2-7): EAGVAQSPRYKIIEKRQSVAFWCNPISGHATLYWYQQILGQGPKLLIQFQNNGVVDDSQLPKDRFSAERLKGVDSTLKIQPAKLEDSAVYLCASSPTHGHSSYEQYFGPGTRLTVT.

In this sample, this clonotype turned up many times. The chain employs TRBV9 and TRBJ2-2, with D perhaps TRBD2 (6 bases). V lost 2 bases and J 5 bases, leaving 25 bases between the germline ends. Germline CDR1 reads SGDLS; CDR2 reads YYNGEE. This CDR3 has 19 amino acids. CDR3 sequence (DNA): TGTGCCAGCAGCGTGCCGATCGGGGCTGGGGGGATTCAGACCGGGGAGCTGTTTTTT. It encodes CASSVPIGAGGIQTGELFF.

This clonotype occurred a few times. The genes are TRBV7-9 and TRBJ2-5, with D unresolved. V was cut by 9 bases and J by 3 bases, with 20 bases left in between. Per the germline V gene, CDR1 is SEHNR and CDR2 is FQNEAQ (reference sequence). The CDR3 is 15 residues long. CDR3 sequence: CASDTSDSPKETQYF. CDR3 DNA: TGTGCCAGTGATACTTCCGACTCACCGAAAGAGACCCAGTACTTC. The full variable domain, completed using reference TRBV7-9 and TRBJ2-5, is DTGVSQNPRHKITKRGQNVTFRCDPISEHNRLYWYRQTLGQGPEFLTYFQNEAQLEKSRLLSDRFSAERPKGSFSTLEIQRTEQGDSAMYLCASDTSDSPKETQYFGPGTRLLVL.

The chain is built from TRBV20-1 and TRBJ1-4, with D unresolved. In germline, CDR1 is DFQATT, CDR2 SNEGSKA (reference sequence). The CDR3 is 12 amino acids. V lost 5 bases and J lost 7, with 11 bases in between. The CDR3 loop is CSALGWVEKLFF. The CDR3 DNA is TGCAGTGCTCTGGGTTGGGTTGAAAAACTGTTTTTT.

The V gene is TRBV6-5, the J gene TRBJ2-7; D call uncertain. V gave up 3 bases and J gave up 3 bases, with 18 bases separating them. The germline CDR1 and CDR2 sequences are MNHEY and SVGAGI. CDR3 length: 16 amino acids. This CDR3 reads CASSYGSDWGFYEQYF. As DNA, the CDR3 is TGTGCCAGCAGTTATGGATCAGACTGGGGTTTCTACGAGCAGTACTTC.